Following are 10 T cell receptor beta chains from one sample sequenced in a study of cytomegalovirus exposure and HLA in healthy donors. PCR amplification relied on 60 Vbeta primers (plus 13 Jbeta primers). Assay: immunoSEQ multiplex PCR; the TCRdb copy retains only in-frame clones and omits some. Of 90,000 to 140,000 clones listed, around 75% are singletons. Sequenced input: PBMCs. These TCRs come from a man aged 25-45 years in good health and CMV-seronegative.

V gene TRBV19 combines with J gene TRBJ2-2; TRBD2 is a possible D gene (5 bases). The CDR3 covers 12 residues. Germline CDR1 reads LNHDA; CDR2 reads SQIVND (reference sequence). The germline V and J ends were trimmed by 4 bases and 5 bases, with 5 bases remaining between them. The CDR3 coding sequence is TGTGCCAGTAGTACGGGGACCGGGGAGCTGTTTTTT. It is translated as CASSTGTGELFF.

In nucleotides, the CDR3 is TGTGCCAGCAGTCTAAGCGGGAGGGCCAACAGCGAGACCCAGTACTTC. Translated, it gives CASSLSGRANSETQYF. The chain links TRBV28 to TRBJ2-5; TRBD2 matches 10 bases. The germline gives CDR1 MDHEN, CDR2 SYDVKM. The CDR3 consists of 16 residues. J lost 5 bases, V lost 5 bases, and 11 bases had no gene match.

The chain couples TRBV19 to TRBJ2-2, with a weak D call TRBD1 (6 bases). Per germline, CDR1 LNHDA and CDR2 SQIVND (reference sequence). This CDR3 is 14 amino acids long. The V gene lost 6 bases and the J gene lost 2 bases, with 10 bases spanning the gap. Written as DNA, the CDR3 is TGTGCCAGTAGACAGGGCCGCAACACCGGGGAGCTGTTTTTT. Protein product: CASRQGRNTGELFF.

The chain joins TRBV6-4 to TRBJ1-5, with D unresolved. Germline CDR1 reads MRHNA; CDR2 reads SNTAGT. Between the trimmed V and J ends, which lost 8 bases and 5 bases, there was a span of 7 bases. This CDR3 has 11 amino acids. As DNA, the CDR3 is TGTGCCAGCCCTTGTTATCAGCCCCAGCATTTT. It specifies CASPCYQPQHF.

The chain's CDR3 is CAWSGDSLNTEAFF. The CDR3 region has the DNA TGTGCCTGGAGTGGGGACAGCTTGAACACTGAAGCTTTCTTT. The chain combines TRBV30 with TRBJ1-1, with TRBD1 matching 7 bases. The CDR3 totals 14 residues. Germline V gene lookup returns CDR1 GTSNPN and CDR2 SVGIG (reference sequence). V shed 1 base, J shed 0 bases, and the junction held 2 bases outside the gene matches. Drawing the rest from reference TRBV30 and TRBJ1-1, the complete variable domain is SQTIHQWPATLVQPVGSPLSLECTVEGTSNPNLYWYRQAAGRGLQLLFYSVGIGQISSEVPQNLSASRPQDRQFILSSKKLLLSDSGFYLCAWSGDSLNTEAFFGQGTRLTVV.

V is TRBV19 and J is TRBJ2-1; the match to TRBD2 covers 7 bases. The CDR3 has 18 residues. Trimming cost V 7 bases and J 1 base; bases outside gene matches: 16. The germline V gene has CDR1 LNHDA and CDR2 SQIVND (reference sequence). The CDR3 spells CASIPNTATSLSYNEQFF. CDR3 in DNA: TGTGCCAGTATCCCCAATACCGCGACTAGCCTGTCCTACAATGAGCAGTTCTTC.

V is TRBV7-3 and J is TRBJ2-1; 13 nucleotides line up with TRBD2. The CDR3 sequence is 16 residues long. Germline V gene lookup returns CDR1 SGHTA and CDR2 FQGTGA. V lost 5 bases to trimming and J lost 6 bases; unmatched junction nucleotides: 7. As DNA, the CDR3 is TGTGCCAGCAGCGGGAAAGGGACTAGCGGGATCAATGAGCAGTTCTTC. Its protein is CASSGKGTSGINEQFF.

V gene TRBV7-2 combines with J gene TRBJ2-7; 7 nucleotides align to TRBD1. Germline CDR1 is SGHTA and CDR2 is FQGNSA. The J segment lost 0 bases and the V segment lost 4 bases, leaving 3 bases of the junction unmatched. This CDR3 spans 14 amino acids. The CDR3 sequence: CASSSGQISYEQYF. CDR3 DNA sequence: TGTGCCAGCAGCTCGGGACAGATCTCCTACGAGCAGTACTTC.

V usage is TRBV5-5 and J usage is TRBJ2-7; D is possibly TRBD2 (5 bases). Trimming removed 4 bases from V and 3 bases from J, with 11 bases in between. In germline, CDR1 is SGHKS, CDR2 YYEKEE (reference sequence). This CDR3 contains 13 residues. Here the CDR3 reads CASSLTGFYEQYF. As DNA, the CDR3 is TGTGCCAGCAGCCTTACGGGATTCTACGAGCAGTACTTC.

The chain joins TRBV5-8 to TRBJ2-7, with D possibly TRBD2 on 5 matching bases. The germline V gene has CDR1 SGHTS and CDR2 YDEGEE. This CDR3 contains 14 residues. V was clipped by 1 base and J by 3 bases, with 11 bases between them. The CDR3, as DNA: TGTGCCAGCAGCTTGAGAGGACTCCACTACGAGCAGTACTTC. Translating gives CASSLRGLHYEQYF.